This TCR beta chain appears in the sequencing data of a study of tissue T cells after allogeneic stem cell transplantation. Study at large: Graft-versus-host disease patients received grafts, several unmodified and three CD34-selected to deplete T cells.

The CDR3 extends over 16 amino acids. CDR1 SEHNR and CDR2 FQNEAQ come from the germline V gene (reference sequence). With 0 bases clipped from V and 6 bases from J, the junction kept 5 bases outside the gene matches. Concerning this clone: The antigen remains unidentified.

Using immunoSEQ multiplex PCR, the repertoire was profiled, and TCRdb retains in-frame clones only, with some absent. The repertoire holds tens of thousands of clones, with over 75% as singletons. Overall study findings and caveats: Alloreactivity or antigen specificity of tissue TCRs was not determined; some clones might be host cells.

This receptor was taken from a woman between 18 and 49 years old who later had graft-versus-host disease after an allogeneic stem cell transplant. The rearrangement uses TRBV7-9 and TRBJ2-1, with TRBD1 identical over 10 bases. The material was blood, obtained before transplantation. CDR3 nucleotides: TGTGCCAGCAGCTTAGCTGGGGGGACAGGGGTCAATGAGCAGTTCTTC. It yields the protein CASSLAGGTGVNEQFF.